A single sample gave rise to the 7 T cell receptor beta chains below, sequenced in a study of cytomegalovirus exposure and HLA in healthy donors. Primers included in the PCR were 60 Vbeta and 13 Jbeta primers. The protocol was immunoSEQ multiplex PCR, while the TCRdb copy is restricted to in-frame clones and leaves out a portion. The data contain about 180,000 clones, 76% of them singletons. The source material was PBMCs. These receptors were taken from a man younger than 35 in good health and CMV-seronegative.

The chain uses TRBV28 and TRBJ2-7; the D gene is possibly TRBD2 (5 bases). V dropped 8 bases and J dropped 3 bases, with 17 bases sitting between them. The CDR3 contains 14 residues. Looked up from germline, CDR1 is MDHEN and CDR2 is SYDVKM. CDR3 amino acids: CASYARQGGYEQYF. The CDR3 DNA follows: TGTGCCAGCTATGCGAGGCAAGGAGGCTACGAGCAGTACTTC.

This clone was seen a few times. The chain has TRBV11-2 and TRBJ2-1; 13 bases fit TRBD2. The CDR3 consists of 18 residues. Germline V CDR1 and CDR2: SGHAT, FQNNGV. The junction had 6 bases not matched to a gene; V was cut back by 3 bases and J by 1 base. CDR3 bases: TGTGCCAGCAGCTTGCGGACTAGCGGGAGACCGTCCTACAATGAGCAGTTCTTC. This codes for CASSLRTSGRPSYNEQFF.

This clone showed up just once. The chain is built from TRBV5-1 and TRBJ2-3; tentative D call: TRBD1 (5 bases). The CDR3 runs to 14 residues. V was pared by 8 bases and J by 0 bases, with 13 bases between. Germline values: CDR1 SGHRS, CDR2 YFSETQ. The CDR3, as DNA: TGCGCCAGTACATCCGACAGAAGCACAGATACGCAGTATTTT. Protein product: CASTSDRSTDTQYF.

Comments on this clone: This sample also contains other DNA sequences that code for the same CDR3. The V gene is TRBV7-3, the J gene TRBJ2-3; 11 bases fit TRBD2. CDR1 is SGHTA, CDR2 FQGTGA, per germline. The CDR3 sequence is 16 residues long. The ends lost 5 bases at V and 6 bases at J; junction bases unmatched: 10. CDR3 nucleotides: TGTGCCAGCAGCCCTTCTCTAGCGGGAGGTCTGGATACGCAGTATTTT. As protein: CASSPSLAGGLDTQYF.

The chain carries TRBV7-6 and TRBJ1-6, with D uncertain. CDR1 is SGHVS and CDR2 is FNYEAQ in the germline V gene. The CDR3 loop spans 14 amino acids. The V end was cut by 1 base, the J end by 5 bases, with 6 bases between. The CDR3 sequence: CASSLGADNSPLHF. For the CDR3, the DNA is TGTGCCAGCAGCTTAGGTGCAGATAATTCACCCCTCCACTTT.

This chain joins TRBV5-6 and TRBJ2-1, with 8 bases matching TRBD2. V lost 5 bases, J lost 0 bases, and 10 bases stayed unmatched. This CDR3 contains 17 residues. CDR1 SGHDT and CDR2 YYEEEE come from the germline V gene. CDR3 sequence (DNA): TGTGCCAGCAGACTAGGACTAGCCCGGGTCTCCTACAATGAGCAGTTCTTC. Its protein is CASRLGLARVSYNEQFF. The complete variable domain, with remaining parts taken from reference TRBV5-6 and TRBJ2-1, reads DAGVTQSPTHLIKTRGQQVTLRCSPKSGHDTVSWYQQALGQGPQFIFQYYEEEERQRGNFPDRFSGHQFPNYSSELNVNALLLGDSALYLCASRLGLARVSYNEQFFGPGTRLTVL.

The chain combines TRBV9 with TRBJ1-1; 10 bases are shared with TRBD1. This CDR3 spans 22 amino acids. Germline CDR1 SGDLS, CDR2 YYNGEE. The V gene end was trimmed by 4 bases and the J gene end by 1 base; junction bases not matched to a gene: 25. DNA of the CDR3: TGTGCCAGCAGCCCTAGACAGGGGGCCCATGGTAGCTACTTAACCCCGAACACTGAAGCTTTCTTT. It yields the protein CASSPRQGAHGSYLTPNTEAFF.